Below are 14 T cell receptor beta chains sequenced from a single sample in a study of control samples from healthy donors and cancer patients. Profiling relied on immunoSEQ multiplex PCR, and the TCRdb table lists in-frame clones only, not all of them. The sample shows under 150,000 clones, more than 75% of them seen only once. Source material: blood. These TCRs come from a woman aged 70-85 years in good health.

The CDR3 reads CASSVVPSTDTQYF. The CDR3 DNA reads as TGTGCCAGCAGCGTAGTCCCTAGCACAGATACGCAGTATTTT. The chain couples TRBV9 to TRBJ2-3; D remains unclear. CDR3 length equals 14 residues. The germline V gene encodes CDR1 SGDLS and CDR2 YYNGEE. Trimming shortened V by 0 bases and J by 0 bases, and 5 bases separated the two germline ends.

J is TRBJ2-7 and V is TRBV5-6, with no clear D. V was clipped by 0 bases and J by 3 bases, with 7 bases between them. The CDR3 length is 13 residues. The germline V gene encodes CDR1 SGHDT and CDR2 YYEEEE. CDR3 amino acids: CASSLVHDYEQYF. DNA of the CDR3: TGTGCCAGCAGCTTGGTCCATGACTACGAGCAGTACTTC.

The V and J genes are TRBV19 and TRBJ2-2, with 9 positions matching TRBD2. Germline CDR1 and CDR2: LNHDA and SQIVND (reference sequence). CDR3 size: 16 residues. Germline trimming cut 4 bases from V and 4 bases from J; bases unmatched to any gene: 7. CDR3 coding DNA: TGTGCCAGTAGTACAGTAGCGGGGGCCCTCACCGGGGAGCTGTTTTTT. This sequence encodes CASSTVAGALTGELFF.

The rearrangement uses TRBV5-1 and TRBJ1-6; TRBD1 aligns across 8 bases. CDR1 is SGHRS and CDR2 is YFSETQ in the germline V gene. CDR3 length equals 15 residues. The trim removed 4 bases at V and 10 bases at J, leaving 10 bases unmatched. The CDR3: CASSQGQAEGSPLHF. The CDR3 DNA reads TGCGCCAGCAGCCAGGGACAGGCCGAGGGGTCACCCCTCCACTTT.

The V gene is TRBV2, the J gene TRBJ1-2; TRBD1 is a possible D gene (6 bases). V was pared by 11 bases and J by 8 bases, with 18 bases between. The CDR3 runs 12 residues. CDR1 and CDR2 from the germline V gene are SNHLY and FYNNEI. The CDR3 loop reads CARERTDRGYTF. The CDR3 DNA sequence: TGTGCCCGCGAAAGGACAGACCGGGGCTACACCTTC.

The chain uses TRBV2 and TRBJ1-1, with TRBD1 as a possible D gene (6 bases). The germline V gene encodes CDR1 SNHLY and CDR2 FYNNEI. V was clipped by 5 bases and J by 6 bases, with 16 bases between them. The CDR3 consists of 14 residues. CDR3: CASSQQGGLAEAFF. In nucleotides, the CDR3 is TGTGCCAGCAGTCAACAGGGTGGGTTGGCTGAAGCTTTCTTT.

The V and J genes are TRBV9 and TRBJ1-2; TRBD1 matches 7 bases. J lost 2 bases, V lost 4 bases, and 5 bases had no gene match. The CDR3 contains 14 residues. Germline loops: CDR1 SGDLS, CDR2 YYNGEE. CDR3: CASSPTGYNYGYTF. The CDR3 nucleotides are TGTGCCAGCAGCCCGACAGGGTACAACTATGGCTACACCTTC.

The genes are TRBV2 and TRBJ2-6; 9 bases line up with TRBD1. Per germline, CDR1 SNHLY and CDR2 FYNNEI. CDR3 length: 17 amino acids. V shed 4 bases, J shed 2 bases, and the junction held 6 bases outside the gene matches. The CDR3 here is CASSGVTGGAGANVLTF. CDR3 coding DNA: TGTGCCAGCAGTGGGGTGACAGGGGGGGCTGGGGCCAACGTCCTGACTTTC. Combining the CDR3 with reference TRBV2 and TRBJ2-6 gives the whole variable domain EPEVTQTPSHQVTQMGQEVILRCVPISNHLYFYWYRQILGQKVEFLVSFYNNEISEKSEIFDDQFSVERPDGSNFTLKIRSTKLEDSAMYFCASSGVTGGAGANVLTFGAGSRLTVL.

The chain is built from TRBV19 and TRBJ2-1; 8 positions match TRBD1. Unmatched junction bases numbered 12, after V lost 9 bases and J lost 2 bases. Germline V gene lookup returns CDR1 LNHDA and CDR2 SQIVND (reference sequence). The CDR3 is 16 amino acids. CDR3 region: CASRTSGGLTYNEQFF. CDR3 nucleotides: TGTGCCAGCCGAACCTCAGGGGGCCTGACCTACAATGAGCAGTTCTTC. Full variable domain (remainder filled in from reference TRBV19 and TRBJ2-1): DGGITQSPKYLFRKEGQNVTLSCEQNLNHDAMYWYRQDPGQGLRLIYYSQIVNDFQKGDIAEGYSVSREKKESFPLTVTSAQKNPTAFYLCASRTSGGLTYNEQFFGPGTRLTVL.

This chain joins TRBV9 and TRBJ2-5; 7 bases agree with TRBD2. V shed 0 bases and J 5 bases; nucleotides not matched to a gene: 4. This CDR3 has 14 amino acids. CDR1 and CDR2 (germline): SGDLS, YYNGEE. CDR3 coding DNA: TGTGCCAGCAGCGTAGGCAGCGGGGTTGAGACCCAGTACTTC. Translating gives CASSVGSGVETQYF.

The CDR3 DNA sequence: TGTGCCAGTAGTATAGATGACGGGACTAGCGGCGGGAGGGACTACAATGAGCAGTTCTTC. Its translation: CASSIDDGTSGGRDYNEQFF. This sequence joins TRBV19 and TRBJ2-1, with TRBD2 matching 11 bases. CDR3 length: 20 amino acids. Germline CDR1 LNHDA, CDR2 SQIVND (reference sequence). Losses at the gene ends were 0 bases for V and 3 bases for J; bases not matched to a gene: 13.

The chain links TRBV24-1 to TRBJ2-1; 9 nucleotides line up with TRBD1. The V and J ends lost 4 bases and 2 bases, in that order; junction bases with no gene match: 5. The germline CDR1 and CDR2 sequences are KGHDR and SFDVKD. The CDR3 consists of 16 residues. In nucleotides, the CDR3 is TGTGCCACCAGTGAGGCGGACAGGGGACCCTACAATGAGCAGTTCTTC. Protein: CATSEADRGPYNEQFF.

This chain connects TRBV4-2 to TRBJ1-4; TRBD1 matches 8 bases. CDR1 is LGHNA, CDR2 YNFKEQ, per germline. CDR3 length equals 14 residues. The V segment lost 1 base and the J segment 10 bases; nucleotides outside the gene matches: 5. The CDR3 nucleotides are TGTGCCAGCAGCCAAGCTCAGGGGGCCCCAAAACTGTTTTTT. It yields the protein CASSQAQGAPKLFF.

This rearrangement joins TRBV10-3 to TRBJ2-2; 8 bases are a match to TRBD2. The CDR3 spans 16 residues. The V and J ends lost 3 bases and 6 bases, in that order; junction bases with no gene match: 9. CDR1 and CDR2 (germline): ENHRY, SYGVKD. The CDR3 sequence is CAISDPGTRISGELFF. The CDR3 DNA follows: TGTGCCATCAGTGATCCCGGGACTAGAATTTCCGGGGAGCTGTTTTTT.